The sequence of this T cell receptor (beta chain) was determined in a study of blood T cell repertoires in COVID-19. In the study overall: Specimens from acute and convalescent COVID-19 originated in the United States, Italy and Spain.

CDR1 and CDR2 (germline): KGHSH, LQKENI. Trimming shortened V by 3 bases and J by 6 bases, and 14 bases separated the two germline ends. The CDR3 sequence is 14 residues long. Original handling: Scientists estimated how many nucleated cells there were by amplifying reference gene primers. Profiling relied on immunoSEQ multiplex PCR, and the TCRdb table lists in-frame clones only, not all of them. The DNA gave D and trimming, while V, J and clone size come from that table. The sample holds 200,000 to 250,000 clones; 88% are singletons and the top ten take less than 3%. The TCR sequence derives from a woman aged 60-70 years with acute or convalescent COVID-19. Material for sequencing was peripheral blood. The chain employs TRBV18 and TRBJ1-1, with a tentative D call TRBD1 (5 bases). Here the CDR3 DNA reads TGTGCCAGCTCACCGGGAATACAGACAGCTGAAGCTTTCTTT. This sequence encodes CASSPGIQTAEAFF.